Below, 27 T cell receptor beta chains from the same sample are listed, as sequenced in a study of blood T cell repertoires in COVID-19. Data came from immunoSEQ multiplex PCR; TCRdb stores just in-frame clones and leaves some out. The sample contains about 26,000 clones, over 70% of which appear only once. Material: peripheral blood. All receptors come from a man between 45 and 60 years old with active or convalescent COVID-19.

The rearrangement links TRBV2 to TRBJ1-2; 9 bases line up with TRBD1. Germline CDR1 reads SNHLY; CDR2 reads FYNNEI. The CDR3 contains 13 residues. V lost 5 bases to trimming and J lost 4 bases; unmatched junction nucleotides: 2. The CDR3 DNA reads as TGTGCCAGCAGTCCGGGACAGGGCTATGGCTACACCTTC. Encoded protein: CASSPGQGYGYTF.

The V and J genes are TRBV28 and TRBJ1-2; possibly TRBD1 for D (6 bases). CDR1 and CDR2 from the germline V gene are MDHEN and SYDVKM. Trimming left V 6 bases short and J 7 bases short, with 15 bases between. This CDR3 region has 13 residues. In nucleotides, the CDR3 is TGTGCCAGCAGGCTACAGGGTGGTGGTGGCTACACCTTC. Protein: CASRLQGGGGYTF.

The chain is built from TRBV6-5 and TRBJ1-2; no definite D call. Germline loops: CDR1 MNHEY, CDR2 SVGAGI. The ends were cut back, 7 bases at V and 8 bases at J, with 14 bases in the middle. This CDR3 contains 12 residues. Here the CDR3 DNA reads TGTGCCAGCACCCGGGAATATTCGGGCTACACCTTC. Translating it yields CASTREYSGYTF.

This clone has a handful of counts. The chain has TRBV11-2 and TRBJ1-1; TRBD1 matches 10 bases. The CDR3 is made up of 14 amino acids. V gave up 3 bases and J gave up 4 bases; unmatched junction bases: 2. CDR1 SGHAT and CDR2 FQNNGV come from the germline V gene. The CDR3 DNA reads as TGTGCCAGCAGCTTGGGACAGGGGTTCACTGAAGCTTTCTTT. Its translation: CASSLGQGFTEAFF.

V and J are TRBV4-1 and TRBJ2-5; 9 bases are shared with TRBD1. There are 16 residues in the CDR3. Trimming cost V 1 base and J 1 base; bases outside gene matches: 4. From germline, CDR1 is MGHRA and CDR2 YSYEKL. The CDR3, as DNA: TGCGCCAGCAGCCAAGCTCCGGGACAGGGCCAAGAGACCCAGTACTTC. This gives the protein CASSQAPGQGQETQYF.

The rearrangement joins TRBV24-1 to TRBJ2-2, with 8 positions matching TRBD1. After removal of 6 bases from V and 3 bases from J, the junction contained 2 bases not matched to a gene. The CDR3 contains 14 residues. CDR1 and CDR2 (germline): KGHDR, SFDVKD. CDR3 protein: CATSQGADTGELFF. The CDR3 DNA follows: TGTGCCACCAGTCAGGGGGCGGACACCGGGGAGCTGTTTTTT.

The rearrangement links TRBV10-3 to TRBJ1-6, with D unclear. CDR1 is ENHRY and CDR2 is SYGVKD in the germline V gene. The CDR3 covers 14 residues. Trimming cost V 6 bases and J 8 bases, with 14 bases left between them. CDR3 sequence (DNA): TGTGCCATCAGGGCCCTGCCCTTTTATTCACCCCTCCACTTT. The encoded protein is CAIRALPFYSPLHF.

This clone has a handful of counts. The V gene is TRBV18, the J gene TRBJ2-2; tentatively, D is TRBD2 (6 bases). The CDR3 sequence is 20 residues long. CDR1 is KGHSH and CDR2 is LQKENI in the germline V gene. V lost 3 bases to trimming and J lost 2 bases, with 25 bases between them. CDR3 in amino acids: CASSPLSGSGTPNNTGELFF. CDR3 sequence (DNA): TGTGCCAGCTCACCTTTGTCTGGGTCAGGGACTCCGAACAACACCGGGGAGCTGTTTTTT.

The chain employs TRBV5-4 and TRBJ2-7; no definite D call. This CDR3 region has 13 residues. V shed 2 bases and J shed 7 bases, with 13 bases lying between them. Germline V gene sequence: CDR1 SGHNT, CDR2 YYREEE (reference sequence). The CDR3 is CASSLQPTREQYF. CDR3 coding DNA: TGTGCCAGCAGCTTACAGCCTACACGAGAGCAGTACTTC. The entire variable domain, with the rest obtained from reference TRBV5-4 and TRBJ2-7, is as follows: ETGVTQSPTHLIKTRGQQVTLRCSSQSGHNTVSWYQQALGQGPQFIFQYYREEENGRGNFPPRFSGLQFPNYSSELNVNALELDDSALYLCASSLQPTREQYFGPGTRLTVT.

This chain links TRBV10-2 with TRBJ2-7, with a possible D match to TRBD1 (6 bases). The CDR3 is 17 amino acids. Germline assignment: CDR1 WSHSY and CDR2 SAAADI. V shed 10 bases and J shed 1 base, with 26 bases lying between them. CDR3 nucleotides: TGCGCCACTCAACCACGGAGGTGGGACATAGCGTCCTACGAGCAGTACTTC. Protein product: CATQPRRWDIASYEQYF.

This clone has only a few counts. The chain recombines TRBV12-3 or TRBV12-4 with TRBJ2-7, with D unclear. This CDR3 spans 11 amino acids. With 3 bases removed from V and 3 bases from J, the gap between germline ends came to 3 bases. This chain's CDR3 is CASSFRYEQYF. The CDR3 bases are TGTGCCAGCAGTTTTCGCTACGAGCAGTACTTC.

This clone has only one observation. The gene calls are TRBV9 and TRBJ2-2; D is ambiguous. This CDR3 is 12 amino acids long. Germline V gene lookup returns CDR1 SGDLS and CDR2 YYNGEE. V was shortened by 2 bases and J by 6 bases, with 5 bases between the two germline ends. CDR3 amino acids: CASSVSAGELFF. The CDR3 coding sequence is TGTGCCAGCAGCGTCAGCGCCGGGGAGCTGTTTTTT.

J is TRBJ1-4 and V is TRBV7-6; D is unresolved. This CDR3 is 16 amino acids long. Per germline, CDR1 SGHVS and CDR2 FNYEAQ. The V end was cut by 0 bases, the J end by 7 bases, with 15 bases between. The CDR3 bases are TGTGCCAGCAGCTTAGCCATGACGGAAGGAGGTGAAAAACTGTTTTTT. It encodes CASSLAMTEGGEKLFF. Using reference TRBV7-6 and TRBJ1-4 for the parts outside the CDR3, the full variable domain is GAGVSQSPRYKVTKRGQDVALRCDPISGHVSLYWYRQALGQGPEFLTYFNYEAQQDKSGLPNDRFSAERPEGSISTLTIQRTEQRDSAMYRCASSLAMTEGGEKLFFGSGTQLSVL.

This chain connects TRBV30 to TRBJ2-1, with 13 bases fitting TRBD2. CDR3 size: 14 residues. Germline V CDR1 and CDR2: GTSNPN, SVGIG (reference sequence). V trimming: 2 bases; J trimming: 15 bases; junction bases outside the gene matches: 10. As DNA, the CDR3 is TGTGCCTGGAGTCCGAGGACTAGCGGGAGACTCGTGTTCTTC. This translates into CAWSPRTSGRLVFF.

V gene TRBV9 combines with J gene TRBJ1-2, with TRBD1 as a possible D gene (6 bases). Germline loops: CDR1 SGDLS, CDR2 YYNGEE. The V and J ends lost 3 bases and 4 bases respectively, with 10 bases between them. The CDR3 consists of 13 residues. The CDR3 is CASSEGTLYGYTF. In nucleotides, the CDR3 is TGTGCCAGCAGCGAGGGGACACTCTATGGCTACACCTTC.

V gene TRBV2 combines with J gene TRBJ1-2; TRBD1 might be the D (5 bases). Germline CDR1 is SNHLY and CDR2 is FYNNEI. Trimming removed 7 bases at V and 7 bases at J, with 13 bases between. This CDR3 comprises 12 residues. Written as DNA, the CDR3 is TGTGCCAGCACGGCGGCAGGGATTGGCTACACCTTC. Translated, it gives CASTAAGIGYTF. The whole variable domain, remainder taken from reference TRBV2 and TRBJ1-2, is EPEVTQTPSHQVTQMGQEVILRCVPISNHLYFYWYRQILGQKVEFLVSFYNNEISEKSEIFDDQFSVERPDGSNFTLKIRSTKLEDSAMYFCASTAAGIGYTFGSGTRLTVV.

This clone was seen only a few times. This sequence joins TRBV6-5 and TRBJ2-3; D gene uncertain. The germline V and J ends were trimmed by 9 bases and 0 bases, with 16 bases remaining between them. CDR1 is MNHEY, CDR2 SVGAGI, per germline. This CDR3 is 15 amino acids long. The CDR3, as DNA: TGTGCCAGTCGAAATCAGGCGTTTAGCACAGATACGCAGTATTTT. Protein: CASRNQAFSTDTQYF.

V is TRBV12-3 or TRBV12-4 and J is TRBJ1-5; tentatively, D is TRBD1 (5 bases). CDR3 length: 13 amino acids. Trimming removed 7 bases at V and 5 bases at J, with 12 bases between. The CDR3 protein is CASTSGGDQPQHF. Written as DNA, the CDR3 is TGTGCCAGCACCTCGGGGGGGGATCAGCCCCAGCATTTT.

The genes are TRBV6-5 and TRBJ2-7; possible D gene TRBD2, 5 bases. CDR1 is MNHEY, CDR2 SVGAGI, per germline. Deletions cut 0 bases from V and 4 bases from J, with 7 bases between. The CDR3 is made up of 13 amino acids. In DNA, the CDR3 is TGTGCCAGCAGTTACTCTGCGGGTTACGAGCAGTACTTC. As protein: CASSYSAGYEQYF.

The chain recombines TRBV27 with TRBJ2-1; 10 nucleotides agree with TRBD1. Germline CDR1 MNHEY, CDR2 SMNVEV (reference sequence). The CDR3 sequence is 13 residues long. The trim removed 4 bases at V and 8 bases at J, leaving 2 bases unmatched. CDR3 region: CASSWTGGDEQFF. For the CDR3, the DNA is TGTGCCAGCAGTTGGACAGGGGGGGATGAGCAGTTCTTC.

The chain joins TRBV3-1 (or the pseudogene TRBV3-2) to TRBJ2-1; the match to TRBD2 covers 7 bases. The V and J ends lost 4 bases and 9 bases, in that order; junction bases with no gene match: 9. The germline gives CDR1 LGHDT, CDR2 YNNKEL (reference sequence). The CDR3 runs 14 residues. The CDR3 DNA follows: TGTGCCAGCAGCCCATTCCTGGTAGCGGGTGAGCAGTTCTTC. Residues: CASSPFLVAGEQFF.

As to this clone: Other DNA sequences of this sample code for an identical CDR3. This chain connects TRBV3-1 (or the pseudogene TRBV3-2) to TRBJ2-7, with 10 nucleotides matching TRBD1. Germline V gives CDR1 LGHDT, CDR2 YNNKEL (reference sequence). CDR3 size: 16 residues. The junction had 3 bases not matched to a gene; V was cut back by 0 bases and J by 1 base. CDR3 sequence (DNA): TGTGCCAGCAGCCAAGATGGGGGACAGGGGTCCTACGAGCAGTACTTC. Its protein product is CASSQDGGQGSYEQYF.

The V call is TRBV5-1, the J call TRBJ2-5, with 14 bases fitting TRBD2. Germline V gives CDR1 SGHRS, CDR2 YFSETQ. Trimming removed 1 base from V and 3 bases from J; junction bases left unmatched: 2. There are 16 residues in the CDR3. The CDR3 region has the DNA TGCGCCAGCAGCTTGTCGACTAGCGGGGGGGAAGAGACCCAGTACTTC. Its protein product is CASSLSTSGGEETQYF.

This sequence joins TRBV5-1 and TRBJ1-5, with D tentatively TRBD1 (5 bases). Germline values: CDR1 SGHRS, CDR2 YFSETQ. V was cut by 8 bases and J by 5 bases, with 11 bases left in between. The CDR3 runs to 12 residues. The CDR3 sequence: CASPGSDQPQHF. In DNA, the CDR3 is TGCGCCAGTCCAGGGTCCGATCAGCCCCAGCATTTT.

In DNA form, the CDR3 reads TGTGCCAGCAGTTTCTCAGGGTACGAGCAGTACTTC. Translation gives CASSFSGYEQYF. The chain employs TRBV28 and TRBJ2-7; possible D gene TRBD1, 5 bases. The V gene's germline CDR1 is MDHEN and CDR2 SYDVKM. With 3 bases removed from V and 4 bases from J, the gap between germline ends came to 7 bases. There are 12 residues in the CDR3.

V usage is TRBV6-5 and J usage is TRBJ2-1; 10 bases match TRBD2. The CDR3 covers 15 residues. V lost 4 bases, J lost 4 bases, and 4 bases stayed unmatched. Germline CDR1 reads MNHEY; CDR2 reads SVGAGI. This chain's CDR3 is CASSFGTSAYNEQFF. In DNA, the CDR3 is TGTGCCAGCAGTTTCGGGACTAGCGCTTACAATGAGCAGTTCTTC.

The chain carries TRBV7-9 and TRBJ2-3; 7 bases line up with TRBD2. Per the germline V gene, CDR1 is SEHNR and CDR2 is FQNEAQ (reference sequence). The CDR3 sequence is 16 residues long. Losses at the gene ends were 1 base for V and 0 bases for J; bases not matched to a gene: 4. The CDR3 sequence: CASSLVSGTSTDTQYF. The CDR3 nucleotides read TGTGCCAGCAGCTTAGTGAGCGGGACCAGCACAGATACGCAGTATTTT.